These 22 T cell receptor beta chains share one sample of origin, sequenced in a study of cytomegalovirus exposure and HLA in healthy donors. Researchers ran the PCR with 60 Vbeta and 13 Jbeta primers. Sequencing was performed with immunoSEQ multiplex PCR; in TCRdb, only in-frame clones are kept and a portion is missing. The profile shows about 150,000 clones, roughly 82% of them singletons. The sample consisted of PBMCs. Receptors were obtained from a woman aged 45 to 65 in good health and CMV-seropositive.

The chain recombines TRBV5-1 with TRBJ1-2, with D maybe TRBD1 (6 bases). Germline CDR1 and CDR2: SGHRS and YFSETQ. The CDR3 loop spans 13 amino acids. Trimming removed 7 bases from V and 0 bases from J, with 10 bases in between. CDR3 bases: TGCGCCAGCCAGGACAGAACTAACTATGGCTACACCTTC. It encodes CASQDRTNYGYTF.

This clone came up a few times. The V call is TRBV10-1, the J call TRBJ1-2, with D tentatively TRBD1 (5 bases). V shed 3 bases and J shed 6 bases, with 17 bases lying between them. This CDR3 has 15 residues. Germline CDR1 and CDR2: WNHNN and SYGVQD (reference sequence). The CDR3 loop reads CASSDYAGNLDGYTF. CDR3 nucleotide sequence: TGCGCCAGCAGTGATTATGCAGGGAATCTTGATGGCTACACCTTC.

V gene TRBV6-5 combines with J gene TRBJ1-6; possibly TRBD1 for D (5 bases). The CDR3 extends over 15 amino acids. Trimming took off 7 bases at V and 0 bases at J, with 10 bases between the two ends. The germline CDR1 and CDR2 sequences are MNHEY and SVGAGI. Here the CDR3 reads CASNAGTSYNSPLHF. The CDR3 nucleotides are TGTGCCAGCAACGCGGGGACCTCCTATAATTCACCCCTCCACTTT.

The chain links TRBV5-1 to TRBJ1-1, with D maybe TRBD1 (6 bases). The ends were cut back, 5 bases at V and 3 bases at J, with 11 bases in the middle. Germline CDR1 is SGHRS and CDR2 is YFSETQ. The CDR3 has 13 residues. The CDR3 reads CASSYRVDTEAFF. In DNA, the CDR3 is TGCGCCAGCAGTTACAGGGTAGACACTGAAGCTTTCTTT.

This clone occurred once. The rearrangement joins TRBV5-4 to TRBJ2-7, with D possibly being TRBD1 (5 bases). V was trimmed by 3 bases and J by 0 bases, leaving 13 bases between them. This CDR3 is built from 15 residues. Germline values: CDR1 SGHNT, CDR2 YYREEE (reference sequence). The CDR3, as DNA: TGTGCCAGCAGCTCAGGGCTTTGGGGCTCCTACGAGCAGTACTTC. Amino acid sequence: CASSSGLWGSYEQYF.

The J gene is TRBJ2-7, the V gene TRBV11-2, with D possibly being TRBD2 (5 bases). Germline V gives CDR1 SGHAT, CDR2 FQNNGV. Trimming removed 6 bases from V and 2 bases from J, with 14 bases in between. This CDR3 region has 14 residues. Written as DNA, the CDR3 is TGTGCCAGCAGGTTGAGGGAGCCCCCCTACGAGCAGTACTTC. It yields the protein CASRLREPPYEQYF.

V and J are TRBV18 and TRBJ2-1, with D tentatively TRBD1 (5 bases). Trimming left V 0 bases short and J 6 bases short, with 15 bases between. The CDR3 length is 16 residues. CDR1 is KGHSH and CDR2 is LQKENI in the germline V gene. The CDR3 region is CASSPPRRVQGNEQFF. Written as DNA, the CDR3 is TGTGCCAGCTCACCACCGAGAAGAGTCCAGGGCAATGAGCAGTTCTTC.

A word on this clone: Additional DNA sequences in this sample encode the identical CDR3. The chain uses TRBV11-2 and TRBJ2-7; TRBD1 matches 8 bases. Per germline, CDR1 SGHAT and CDR2 FQNNGV. This CDR3 region has 14 residues. The ends lost 3 bases at V and 2 bases at J; junction bases unmatched: 3. The CDR3 is CASSLGTGAYEQYF. The CDR3, as DNA: TGTGCCAGCAGCTTGGGGACAGGCGCCTACGAGCAGTACTTC.

The chain is built from TRBV27 and TRBJ2-1; TRBD1 matches 7 bases. CDR1 and CDR2 (germline): MNHEY, SMNVEV (reference sequence). The CDR3 has 16 residues. Losses at the gene ends were 0 bases for V and 7 bases for J; bases not matched to a gene: 9. The CDR3 sequence is CASSLSGDRLLNEQFF. In nucleotides, the CDR3 is TGTGCCAGCAGTTTATCGGGGGACAGACTCTTGAATGAGCAGTTCTTC.

This clone was seen once. The CDR3 sequence is CAIRGTAYEQYF. CDR3 in DNA: TGTGCCATCAGAGGGACAGCCTACGAGCAGTACTTC. The J gene is TRBJ2-7, the V gene TRBV10-3, with 7 bases identical to TRBD1. This CDR3 is built from 12 residues. V trimming: 6 bases; J trimming: 2 bases; junction bases outside the gene matches: 1. Germline assignment: CDR1 ENHRY and CDR2 SYGVKD.

The J gene is TRBJ2-1, the V gene TRBV30; 10 nucleotides match TRBD1. The CDR3 has 14 residues. The V gene end was trimmed by 5 bases and the J gene end by 3 bases; junction bases not matched to a gene: 4. From germline, CDR1 is GTSNPN and CDR2 SVGIG (reference sequence). Here the CDR3 reads CAWSRDRGYNEQFF. In nucleotides, the CDR3 is TGTGCCTGGTCCCGGGACAGGGGCTACAATGAGCAGTTCTTC.

The rearrangement uses TRBV28 and TRBJ1-6; D might be TRBD1 (5 bases). There are 15 residues in the CDR3. Trimming stripped 6 bases from V and 5 bases from J, with 14 bases between. In germline, CDR1 is MDHEN, CDR2 SYDVKM. Written as DNA, the CDR3 is TGTGCCAGCAGCCAACGACAGAATAATAATTCACCCCTCCACTTT. Translating gives CASSQRQNNNSPLHF.

The gene calls are TRBV19 and TRBJ2-6, with D uncertain. This CDR3 is 13 amino acids long. Trimming took 7 bases from V and 3 from J, leaving 7 bases between them. The germline gives CDR1 LNHDA, CDR2 SQIVND (reference sequence). The CDR3 spells CASTNFGANVLTF. In DNA, the CDR3 is TGTGCCAGTACCAACTTTGGGGCCAACGTCCTGACTTTC.

The chain is built from TRBV7-2 and TRBJ2-7; D not certain. V was shortened by 5 bases and J by 7 bases, with 18 bases between the two germline ends. The V gene's germline CDR1 is SGHTA and CDR2 FQGNSA. CDR3 length: 14 amino acids. CDR3 loop: CASSPKIGAGEQYF. DNA of the CDR3: TGTGCCAGCAGCCCGAAGATCGGCGCCGGGGAGCAGTACTTC.

This clone came up once. The rearrangement links TRBV30 to TRBJ1-2; unclear D gene. The CDR3 runs 14 residues. Germline CDR1 is GTSNPN and CDR2 is SVGIG (reference sequence). Trimming shortened V by 2 bases and J by 0 bases, and 10 bases separated the two germline ends. The CDR3: CAWSRGWANYGYTF. In DNA form, the CDR3 reads TGTGCCTGGAGTCGGGGATGGGCTAACTATGGCTACACCTTC.

V usage is TRBV6-1 and J usage is TRBJ1-2; 9 bases fit TRBD1. This CDR3 has 14 amino acids. The germline CDR1 and CDR2 sequences are MNHNS and SASEGT. The J segment lost 6 bases and the V segment lost 7 bases, leaving 9 bases of the junction unmatched. The DNA of the CDR3 is TGTGCCAGCATGAGGGACAGGGATGGAAATGGCTACACCTTC. Its translation is CASMRDRDGNGYTF.

The V call is TRBV4-3, the J call TRBJ1-2; D uncertain. V was trimmed by 0 bases and J by 8 bases, leaving 19 bases between them. Germline V gives CDR1 LGHNA, CDR2 YSLEER. The CDR3 is 16 amino acids. CDR3 sequence reads: CASSQDFPGISLGYTF. Written as DNA, the CDR3 is TGCGCCAGCAGCCAAGACTTCCCCGGTATTTCTCTCGGCTACACCTTC.

This clone was seen a handful of times. The chain is built from TRBV5-1 and TRBJ2-7; perhaps TRBD1 as D (6 bases). Per the germline V gene, CDR1 is SGHRS and CDR2 is YFSETQ. Trimming shortened V by 3 bases and J by 3 bases, and 13 bases separated the two germline ends. The CDR3 runs 14 residues. CDR3 in DNA: TGCGCCAGCAGCTCTCCAGGGGTCCTCTACGAGCAGTACTTC. It yields the protein CASSSPGVLYEQYF.

This clone was recorded a few times. V and J are TRBV2 and TRBJ1-6, with 10 bases aligning to TRBD1. In germline, CDR1 is SNHLY, CDR2 FYNNEI. The V segment lost 7 bases and the J segment 6 bases; nucleotides outside the gene matches: 3. This CDR3 has 14 amino acids. The chain's CDR3 is CASIGTGVNSPLHF. The CDR3 region has the DNA TGTGCCAGCATCGGGACAGGGGTTAATTCACCCCTCCACTTT.

CDR3 DNA: TGTGCCAGCTCATCAAACCAGGGGGGTTTCGCTTTCTTT. It is translated as CASSSNQGGFAFF. The gene calls are TRBV18 and TRBJ1-1, with 7 bases identical to TRBD1. Germline V gives CDR1 KGHSH, CDR2 LQKENI. The CDR3 runs to 13 residues. V lost 5 bases and J lost 11; bases outside the gene matches: 11.

CDR3 region: CASRVDNLGTQYF. CDR3 sequence (DNA): TGTGCCAGCAGGGTGGACAATCTCGGGACCCAGTACTTC. The chain joins TRBV2 to TRBJ2-5, with a possible D match to TRBD1 (5 bases). Trimming removed 6 bases at V and 7 bases at J, with 15 bases between. The CDR3 spans 13 residues. Germline loops: CDR1 SNHLY, CDR2 FYNNEI.

The chain employs TRBV15 and TRBJ1-6, with D tentatively TRBD1 (6 bases). Germline V CDR1 and CDR2: LNHNV, YYDKDF (reference sequence). CDR3 length: 18 amino acids. V shed 0 bases and J shed 6 bases, with 18 bases lying between them. DNA of the CDR3: TGTGCCACCAGCAGAGATCTTCCCCAATTAGGGGGTAATTCACCCCTCCACTTT. It yields the protein CATSRDLPQLGGNSPLHF.